This T cell receptor beta chain was identified in a study of PD-1 blockade in classical Hodgkin lymphoma. General observations from the study: CD8+ TCR diversity did not rise significantly by C4D1, unlike CD4+. Baseline diversity resembling that of newly diagnosed patients was seen in complete responders.

Every patient had relapsed following autologous stem cell transplantation, and cohorts differed in brentuximab vedotin exposure. Best responses fell into complete response, partial response or progressive disease. Produced via immunoSEQ multiplex PCR; TCRdb's table is partial and in-frame only. The sample lists more than 90,000 clones, roughly 76% seen once, with about 15% in the top ten. To note about this clone: What it binds is unknown.

The germline V gene encodes CDR1 MDHEN and CDR2 SYDVKM. The CDR3 sequence is 17 residues long. V gave up 3 bases and J gave up 2 bases; unmatched junction bases: 12. The chain links TRBV28 to TRBJ1-2; 7 positions match TRBD1. The receptor was derived from a human donor with classical Hodgkin lymphoma. The input for sequencing was peripheral blood mononuclear cells (PBMCs), taken before the second cycle of nivolumab. The CDR3 reads CASSFTSRDSRNYGYTF. The CDR3 region has the DNA TGTGCCAGCAGTTTCACCTCCCGGGACAGCCGAAACTATGGCTACACCTTC.